This entry is about one TCR beta chain. The source of the sample is a study of blood T cell repertoires in COVID-19. Overall study context: Acute and convalescent COVID-19 specimens originated in the United States, Italy and Spain. Sources were T cells, B-cell-depleted T cells, or PBMCs; the material itself was cDNA or gDNA.

Looked up from germline, CDR1 is KGHSH and CDR2 is LQKENI. The CDR3 sequence is 12 residues long. V was trimmed by 0 bases and J by 8 bases, leaving 7 bases between them. How the authors handled the data: Amplified reference gene primers provided the basis for estimating nucleated cell counts. The method was immunoSEQ multiplex PCR; TCRdb's version includes in-frame clones alone and lacks a portion of them. V, J and clone size were drawn from that table, and D and trimming were deduced from the DNA. The repertoire includes around 92,000 clones, 75% to 85% of them detected once, and roughly 30% sits in the top ten.

This TCR derives from a woman aged 80 or over with acute or convalescent COVID-19. This rearrangement joins TRBV18 to TRBJ1-1; D possibly corresponds to TRBD1 (5 bases). Material for sequencing was peripheral blood. As DNA, the CDR3 is TGTGCCAGCTCACCACCGAACAGGGAAGCTTTCTTT. Its translation: CASSPPNREAFF.